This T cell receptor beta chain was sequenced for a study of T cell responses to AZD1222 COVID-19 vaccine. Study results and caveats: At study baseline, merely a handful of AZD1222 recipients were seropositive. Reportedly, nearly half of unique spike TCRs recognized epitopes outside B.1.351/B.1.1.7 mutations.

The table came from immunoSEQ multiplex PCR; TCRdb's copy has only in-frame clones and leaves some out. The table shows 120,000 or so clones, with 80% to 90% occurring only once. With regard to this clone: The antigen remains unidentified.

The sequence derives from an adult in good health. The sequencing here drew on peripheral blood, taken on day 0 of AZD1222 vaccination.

DNA of the CDR3: TGTGCCAGTGCAGGGAATACTGAAGCTTTCTTT. It codes for CASAGNTEAFF. V is TRBV19 and J is TRBJ1-1; possible D gene TRBD1, 5 bases. CDR1 is LNHDA and CDR2 is SQIVND in the germline V gene (reference sequence). CDR3 length equals 11 residues. Trimming removed 8 bases from V and 5 bases from J, with 9 bases in between. Looking up the rest from reference TRBV19 and TRBJ1-1 gives the full variable domain: DGGITQSPKYLFRKEGQNVTLSCEQNLNHDAMYWYRQDPGQGLRLIYYSQIVNDFQKGDIAEGYSVSREKKESFPLTVTSAQKNPTAFYLCASAGNTEAFFGQGTRLTVV.